This TCR beta chain is drawn from a study of Ad26.COV2.S vaccination and SARS-CoV-2 variants. Treatment noted: approximately 18 received Ad26.COV2.S at low or high dose, single or two shots; about five received placebo; per-sample allocation not given. After the first vaccine or placebo injection, samples were drawn on day 63. V was trimmed by 2 bases and J by 1 base, leaving 5 bases between them. The CDR3 has 13 amino acids. Libraries were prepared by immunoSEQ multiplex PCR; TCRdb keeps only in-frame clonotypes and omits some of them. The table shows hundreds of thousands of clones, with about 90% occurring only once.

The specimen was peripheral blood, collected in a trial of Ad26.COV2.S vaccine versus placebo. This clonotype was sampled from a person aged 18 to 59 who received the Ad26.COV2.S COVID-19 vaccine or a placebo. The V and J genes are TRBV12-3 or TRBV12-4 and TRBJ2-5; D not resolved. The CDR3 here is CASSLQSQETQYF. The CDR3 region has the DNA TGTGCCAGCAGTTTACAAAGCCAAGAGACCCAGTACTTC.